These 32 T cell receptor beta chains were sequenced from one sample in a study of blood T cell repertoires in COVID-19. Method: immunoSEQ multiplex PCR; TCRdb's copy keeps in-frame clones and lacks some. Among approximately 40,000 clones listed, about nine tenths were seen once. The specimen sequenced was peripheral blood. Every receptor here comes from a human donor in a cohort sampled during active COVID-19.

The chain employs TRBV5-4 and TRBJ1-2, with a possible D match to TRBD1 (5 bases). Looked up from germline, CDR1 is SGHNT and CDR2 is YYREEE (reference sequence). Trimming shortened V by 2 bases and J by 7 bases, and 12 bases separated the two germline ends. CDR3 size: 13 residues. CDR3 in amino acids: CASSFSGIGGYTF. The CDR3 DNA is TGTGCCAGCAGCTTTTCAGGGATTGGTGGCTACACCTTC.

V is TRBV7-2 and J is TRBJ2-3, with 15 bases identical to TRBD2. The CDR3 is made up of 14 amino acids. Germline loops: CDR1 SGHTA, CDR2 FQGNSA. V lost 4 bases and J lost 10; bases outside the gene matches: 3. The CDR3 here is CASSSGLAGGAQYF. The CDR3 coding sequence is TGTGCCAGCAGCTCTGGACTAGCGGGAGGGGCGCAGTATTTT. Using reference TRBV7-2 and TRBJ2-3 for the parts outside the CDR3, the full variable domain is GAGVSQSPSNKVTEKGKDVELRCDPISGHTALYWYRQSLGQGLEFLIYFQGNSAPDKSGLPSDRFSAERTGGSVSTLTIQRTQQEDSAVYLCASSSGLAGGAQYFGPGTRLTVL.

CDR3: CATSDGTFQETQYF. The DNA for the CDR3 is TGTGCCACCAGTGATGGGACTTTCCAAGAGACCCAGTACTTC. The chain recombines TRBV24-1 with TRBJ2-5; D may be TRBD2 (6 bases). V gave up 3 bases and J gave up 1 base, with 8 bases separating them. CDR1 KGHDR and CDR2 SFDVKD come from the germline V gene. The CDR3 extends over 14 amino acids.

The rearrangement uses TRBV2 and TRBJ2-1; D gene uncertain. This CDR3 is built from 12 residues. The germline V gene encodes CDR1 SNHLY and CDR2 FYNNEI. Trimming shortened V by 4 bases and J by 6 bases, and 7 bases separated the two germline ends. CDR3 bases: TGTGCCAGCAGTGTCCCGGGCAATGAGCAGTTCTTC. This gives the protein CASSVPGNEQFF. The entire variable domain, with the rest obtained from reference TRBV2 and TRBJ2-1, is as follows: EPEVTQTPSHQVTQMGQEVILRCVPISNHLYFYWYRQILGQKVEFLVSFYNNEISEKSEIFDDQFSVERPDGSNFTLKIRSTKLEDSAMYFCASSVPGNEQFFGPGTRLTVL.

The CDR3 nucleotides are TGCGCCAGCAGCTTGGGCGGCACCTCCGGGCCCCAGCATTTT. It translates to CASSLGGTSGPQHF. This sequence joins TRBV5-1 and TRBJ1-5, with D unclear. This CDR3 comprises 14 residues. Trimming shortened V by 0 bases and J by 9 bases, and 13 bases separated the two germline ends. Germline assignment: CDR1 SGHRS and CDR2 YFSETQ.

The rearrangement uses TRBV11-2 and TRBJ1-4; the D is unclear. The CDR3 is 14 residues long. Germline CDR1 is SGHAT and CDR2 is FQNNGV. Trimming left V 0 bases short and J 4 bases short, with 6 bases between. The CDR3 region is CASSLDGSNEKLFF. In DNA, the CDR3 is TGTGCCAGCAGCTTAGATGGGAGTAATGAAAAACTGTTTTTT.

The J gene is TRBJ1-2, the V gene TRBV2, with a tentative D call TRBD1 (5 bases). Per the germline V gene, CDR1 is SNHLY and CDR2 is FYNNEI. CDR3 length: 16 amino acids. The V end lost 5 bases, the J end lost 1 base, and 17 bases lay between the germline ends. In nucleotides, the CDR3 is TGTGCCAGCAGTCCCCGGCGGGGGGTCCGTAACTATGGCTACACCTTC. It specifies CASSPRRGVRNYGYTF. Using reference TRBV2 and TRBJ1-2 for the parts outside the CDR3, the full variable domain is EPEVTQTPSHQVTQMGQEVILRCVPISNHLYFYWYRQILGQKVEFLVSFYNNEISEKSEIFDDQFSVERPDGSNFTLKIRSTKLEDSAMYFCASSPRRGVRNYGYTFGSGTRLTVV.

This sequence joins TRBV19 and TRBJ2-5, with a possible D match to TRBD2 (6 bases). CDR1 and CDR2 from the germline V gene are LNHDA and SQIVND (reference sequence). Trimming stripped 6 bases from V and 2 bases from J, with 13 bases between. The CDR3 consists of 14 residues. CDR3 amino acids: CASSPLARQETQYF. As DNA, the CDR3 is TGTGCCAGTAGCCCACTAGCTCGACAAGAGACCCAGTACTTC.

V usage is TRBV4-3 and J usage is TRBJ2-7; the D is unclear. The CDR3 sequence is 13 residues long. Germline V gene sequence: CDR1 LGHNA, CDR2 YSLEER. Trimming pared 0 bases from V and 2 bases from J, leaving 5 bases between. CDR3 protein: CASSQDRAYEQYF. CDR3 DNA: TGCGCCAGCAGCCAAGATCGCGCCTACGAGCAGTACTTC.

The chain couples TRBV21-1 to TRBJ1-1; TRBD1, the table's D call, was not compared with the DNA. TRBV21-1 is a pseudogene locus. CDR3 size: 15 residues. CDR3 in DNA: TGTGCCAGCAGCAAACGCCGGGACAGCTACACTGAAGCTTTCTTT. Translating it yields CASSKRRDSYTEAFF.

This clone has only a few counts. The CDR3 nucleotides are TGTGCCATCAGTGAAGGCAGGGGGTCAGATACGCAGTATTTT. Its translation is CAISEGRGSDTQYF. The chain employs TRBV10-3 and TRBJ2-3, with 7 bases aligning to TRBD1. CDR1 and CDR2 (germline): ENHRY, SYGVKD. Trimming removed 3 bases from V and 4 bases from J; junction bases left unmatched: 4. This CDR3 is built from 14 residues.

The CDR3 reads CATAGETTEAFF. DNA for the CDR3: TGTGCCACCGCCGGGGAAACCACTGAAGCTTTCTTT. This rearrangement joins TRBV2 to TRBJ1-1; D call uncertain. CDR3 length: 12 amino acids. Germline CDR1 reads SNHLY; CDR2 reads FYNNEI. V lost 10 bases and J lost 4, with 13 bases in between.

This chain connects TRBV6-1 to TRBJ1-2; D not certain. Germline CDR1 is MNHNS and CDR2 is SASEGT. This CDR3 is built from 13 residues. V was clipped by 0 bases and J by 5 bases, with 7 bases between them. The CDR3 sequence: CASSEAGKYGYTF. CDR3 nucleotides: TGTGCCAGCAGTGAAGCGGGCAAGTATGGCTACACCTTC.

The V and J genes are TRBV30 and TRBJ1-5; D uncertain. Trimming took off 4 bases at V and 5 bases at J, with 12 bases between the two ends. The CDR3 extends over 13 amino acids. In germline, CDR1 is GTSNPN, CDR2 SVGIG (reference sequence). The CDR3 reads CAWNSGGDQPQHF. The CDR3 nucleotides read TGTGCCTGGAACTCTGGAGGCGATCAGCCCCAGCATTTT.

The CDR3 sequence is CASSYRPSGIYEQYF. The CDR3 DNA reads TGTGCCAGCAGTTACCGGCCTAGCGGGATTTACGAGCAGTACTTC. This chain connects TRBV6-5 to TRBJ2-7, with 9 bases lining up with TRBD2. Germline CDR1 reads MNHEY; CDR2 reads SVGAGI. This CDR3 has 15 amino acids. J was trimmed by 4 bases and V by 2 bases; bases with no gene match: 6.

The rearrangement joins TRBV29-1 to TRBJ1-4; a weak D match, TRBD1 (6 bases). Germline-derived CDR1 and CDR2 are SQVTM and ANQGSEA. CDR3 length: 13 amino acids. Trimming removed 7 bases at V and 4 bases at J, with 13 bases between. CDR3 protein: CSAQGQINEKLFF. As DNA, the CDR3 is TGCAGCGCCCAAGGACAGATTAATGAAAAACTGTTTTTT.

The V gene is TRBV5-5, the J gene TRBJ1-3, with D possibly TRBD1 on 5 matching bases. CDR3 size: 15 residues. The germline V gene encodes CDR1 SGHKS and CDR2 YYEKEE (reference sequence). V was shortened by 4 bases and J by 0 bases, with 11 bases between the two germline ends. CDR3 sequence (DNA): TGTGCCAGCAGCCGGGGGTCCGGCTCTGGAAACACCATATATTTT. Its protein is CASSRGSGSGNTIYF. Combining the CDR3 with reference TRBV5-5 and TRBJ1-3 gives the whole variable domain DAGVTQSPTHLIKTRGQQVTLRCSPISGHKSVSWYQQVLGQGPQFIFQYYEKEERGRGNFPDRFSARQFPNYSSELNVNALLLGDSALYLCASSRGSGSGNTIYFGEGSWLTVV.

The rearrangement uses TRBV9 and TRBJ2-5, with D possibly being TRBD2 (5 bases). The germline V and J ends were trimmed by 3 bases and 5 bases, with 14 bases remaining between them. The CDR3 has 14 residues. Germline-derived CDR1 and CDR2 are SGDLS and YYNGEE. In DNA form, the CDR3 reads TGTGCCAGCAGCGAGCGACTAATTTTTGAGACCCAGTACTTC. It encodes CASSERLIFETQYF.

V is TRBV12-5 and J is TRBJ1-1; the match to TRBD1 covers 7 bases. This CDR3 has 13 residues. The V gene's germline CDR1 is LGHNT and CDR2 FRNRAP. V lost 6 bases, J lost 5 bases, and 6 bases stayed unmatched. DNA of the CDR3: TGTGCTAGTGGCCCCTCAGGGGGAACTGAAGCTTTCTTT. Protein sequence: CASGPSGGTEAFF.

The CDR3 bases are TGTGCCAGCAGCCAAGGTGGACAGGGGAAAAATGAAAAACTGTTTTTT. Amino acid sequence: CASSQGGQGKNEKLFF. The chain carries TRBV3-1 (or the pseudogene TRBV3-2) and TRBJ1-4; 9 bases match TRBD1. This CDR3 region has 16 residues. V trimming: 1 base; J trimming: 5 bases; junction bases outside the gene matches: 5. Germline V gene lookup returns CDR1 LGHDT and CDR2 YNNKEL (reference sequence).

In this sample, this clone turned up a few times. This sequence joins TRBV13 and TRBJ1-2; D is unclear. Trimming removed 5 bases at V and 6 bases at J, with 16 bases between. This CDR3 is 14 amino acids long. Germline V gives CDR1 PRHDT, CDR2 FYEKMQ (reference sequence). The chain's CDR3 is CASSPSVLPHGYTF. The CDR3 DNA follows: TGTGCCAGCAGCCCCTCGGTCCTGCCACATGGCTACACCTTC.

The rearrangement links TRBV18 to TRBJ2-5; D gene uncertain. V lost 3 bases to trimming and J lost 1 base, with 12 bases between them. The V gene's germline CDR1 is KGHSH and CDR2 LQKENI. The CDR3 totals 15 residues. The CDR3 DNA is TGTGCCAGCTCACCGGGCCACCCGACCCAAGAGACCCAGTACTTC. Translated: CASSPGHPTQETQYF.

The chain is built from TRBV5-1 and TRBJ2-4; 9 bases are a match to TRBD1. The V and J ends lost 4 bases and 5 bases, in that order; junction bases with no gene match: 13. Germline CDR1 is SGHRS and CDR2 is YFSETQ. The CDR3 has 17 amino acids. This chain's CDR3 is CASSPGRTGAGENIQYF. The CDR3, as DNA: TGCGCCAGCAGCCCCGGGAGGACAGGGGCTGGAGAAAACATTCAGTACTTC.

The J gene is TRBJ2-1, the V gene TRBV11-3; TRBD2 agrees at 8 bases. V lost 3 bases, J lost 1 base, and 2 bases stayed unmatched. Germline V gene sequence: CDR1 SGHNT, CDR2 YENEEA. CDR3 size: 15 residues. In nucleotides, the CDR3 is TGTGCCAGCAGCTTCGCTAGCGGGTCCTACAATGAGCAGTTCTTC. This codes for CASSFASGSYNEQFF.

In DNA form, the CDR3 reads TGTGCCACCAGCAGAGATGAGGTGGAGAAGCGGGAGGGCCGACGGTACTTC. This codes for CATSRDEVEKREGRRYF. The chain carries TRBV15 and TRBJ2-5; TRBD2 matches 10 bases. Germline-derived CDR1 and CDR2 are LNHNV and YYDKDF (reference sequence). The CDR3 runs to 17 residues. V dropped 0 bases and J dropped 13; count of bases not matched to a gene: 17. The full variable domain, its missing parts supplied by reference TRBV15 and TRBJ2-5, is DAMVIQNPRYQVTQFGKPVTLSCSQTLNHNVMYWYQQKSSQAPKLLFHYYDKDFNNEADTPDNFQSRRPNTSFCFLDIRSPGLGDTAMYLCATSRDEVEKREGRRYFGPGTRLLVL.

This chain links TRBV20-1 with TRBJ2-1; the D gene is possibly TRBD2 (6 bases). V shed 3 bases and J shed 7 bases, with 10 bases lying between them. This CDR3 region has 12 residues. CDR1 and CDR2 from the germline V gene are DFQATT and SNEGSKA (reference sequence). CDR3 residues: CSASGGKNEQFF. As DNA, the CDR3 is TGCAGTGCTAGTGGCGGGAAGAATGAGCAGTTCTTC.

This clone was seen only once. The chain recombines TRBV3-1 (or the pseudogene TRBV3-2) with TRBJ1-3; a weak D match, TRBD1 (5 bases). The CDR3 runs to 15 residues. V was cut by 5 bases and J by 2 bases, with 13 bases left in between. Germline values: CDR1 LGHDT, CDR2 YNNKEL (reference sequence). CDR3 protein: CASSSSWGAGNTIYF. CDR3 nucleotide sequence: TGTGCCAGCAGCTCCTCGTGGGGGGCTGGAAACACCATATATTTT.

This chain links TRBV2 with TRBJ1-5; TRBD1 is a possible D gene (5 bases). This CDR3 region has 15 residues. Trimming removed 9 bases from V and 2 bases from J, with 17 bases in between. Germline V lookup: CDR1 SNHLY, CDR2 FYNNEI. In DNA, the CDR3 is TGTGCCAGTGCCAGGGCAGCGTTTGGCAATCAGCCCCAGCATTTT. Residues: CASARAAFGNQPQHF.

This chain links TRBV9 with TRBJ2-5; 7 positions match TRBD1. Trimming cost V 4 bases and J 2 bases; bases outside gene matches: 14. The length of the CDR3 is 17 residues. The V gene's germline CDR1 is SGDLS and CDR2 YYNGEE. CDR3 amino acids: CASSFGWGQRTQETQYF. The DNA for the CDR3 is TGTGCCAGCAGCTTTGGGTGGGGACAGCGTACACAAGAGACCCAGTACTTC.

The chain combines TRBV27 with TRBJ2-2, with D perhaps matching TRBD1 (6 bases). The CDR3 sequence is 15 residues long. Trimming removed 2 bases from V and 3 bases from J, with 10 bases in between. The V gene's germline CDR1 is MNHEY and CDR2 SMNVEV (reference sequence). The CDR3 here is CASSLLDSHTGELFF. CDR3 coding DNA: TGTGCCAGCAGTTTACTGGACAGCCACACCGGGGAGCTGTTTTTT.

The chain is built from TRBV18 and TRBJ2-6; D perhaps matches TRBD1 (6 bases). Germline V CDR1 and CDR2: KGHSH, LQKENI. Trimming stripped 2 bases from V and 0 bases from J, with 14 bases between. This CDR3 has 18 amino acids. The CDR3 sequence is CASSPTRQASSGANVLTF. The CDR3 DNA is TGTGCCAGCTCACCAACGCGACAGGCGAGCTCTGGGGCCAACGTCCTGACTTTC. Complete variable domain (other parts from reference TRBV18 and TRBJ2-6): NAGVMQNPRHLVRRRGQEARLRCSPMKGHSHVYWYRQLPEEGLKFMVYLQKENIIDESGMPKERFSAEFPKEGPSILRIQQVVRGDSAAYFCASSPTRQASSGANVLTFGAGSRLTVL.

In DNA form, the CDR3 reads TGTGCCAGTCCAGGGGCCCAAACGGGAAATCTGGAGGCCAATGAGCAGTTCTTC. It specifies CASPGAQTGNLEANEQFF. The chain uses TRBV28 and TRBJ2-1, with a weak D call TRBD1 (6 bases). The length of the CDR3 is 18 residues. From germline, CDR1 is MDHEN and CDR2 SYDVKM. V was cut by 9 bases and J by 6 bases, with 30 bases left in between.